The 26 T cell receptor beta chains presented below share a single source sample, sequenced in a study of T-cell reconstitution after alpha-beta-depleted transplantation in children. The library targeted TCRbeta and was prepared with unique molecular identifiers. TCRdb ran MiXCR on the PCR reads and lists one entry per CDR3 protein. The table shows about 830,000 distinct CDR3 sequences, with roughly 16% occurring only once. The sequenced sample was PBMCs, mostly from graft donor cells, obtained 360 days after TCRalphabeta/CD19-depleted stem cell transplant. These receptor sequences come from a male patient younger than 18 who had a stem cell transplant for acute lymphoblastic leukemia, so the T cells may come from the graft donor.

This clonotype was seen only once. The chain combines TRBV15 with TRBJ2-6; D is unclear. Trimming stripped 10 bases from V and 11 bases from J, with 39 bases between. This CDR3 region has 20 residues. Per the germline V gene, CDR1 is LNHNV and CDR2 is YYDKDF (reference sequence). DNA for the CDR3: TGTGCCAATCCACCAGCAGAGATTGCCCCTGACGGCCGAGTCCGGTACGTCCTGACTTTC. Translating gives CANPPAEIAPDGRVRYVLTF.

This clonotype was seen more than once but under ten times. The V gene is TRBV5-1, the J gene TRBJ2-2; tentative D call: TRBD2 (6 bases). Trimming removed 0 bases at V and 5 bases at J, with 11 bases between. Germline V gene lookup returns CDR1 SGHRS and CDR2 YFSETQ. The CDR3 has 15 residues. The CDR3 DNA follows: TGCGCCAGCAGCTTGGGCGGGGACGGAACCGGGGAGCTGTTTTTT. It specifies CASSLGGDGTGELFF.

The V and J genes are TRBV21-1 and TRBJ2-2; the table's D call, TRBD1, was not checked against the DNA. TRBV21-1 is a documented pseudogene. The CDR3 is 16 amino acids. DNA for the CDR3: TGTGCCAGCAGCAAAATGGACGATGATCCCGAGTGGGAGCTGTTTTTT. Protein product: CASSKMDDDPEWELFF.

This clonotype has only a few counts. V usage is TRBV11-2 and J usage is TRBJ1-5; the D is unclear. V was shortened by 2 bases and J by 2 bases, with 10 bases between the two germline ends. CDR3 size: 15 residues. From germline, CDR1 is SGHAT and CDR2 FQNNGV. The CDR3 nucleotides read TGTGCCAGCAGCTTACGAGGGAAACGCAATCAGCCCCAGCATTTT. It codes for CASSLRGKRNQPQHF.

This clonotype was picked up a small number of times. The chain employs TRBV29-1 and TRBJ2-7; either TRBD1 or TRBD2 may fit D (6 bases each). Between the trimmed V and J ends, which lost 6 bases and 6 bases, there was a span of 18 bases. CDR3 length: 13 residues. Germline CDR1 reads SQVTM; CDR2 reads ANQGSEA. The CDR3 is CSVRGRTRGEQYF. DNA for the CDR3: TGCAGCGTGCGGGGCCGAACCAGGGGCGAGCAGTACTTC.

As regards this clonotype: One end of the junction varies from germline; a read error may be responsible. This chain connects TRBV2 to TRBJ2-4, with D perhaps TRBD2 (5 bases). The CDR3 has 8 amino acids. In germline, CDR1 is SNHLY, CDR2 FYNNEI. CDR3 DNA sequence: TGTGCCAGCGAATCCGGGGACTTC. Translated: CASESGDF.

This chain links TRBV2 with TRBJ2-1, with TRBD2 matching over 8 bases. The germline V gene encodes CDR1 SNHLY and CDR2 FYNNEI. There are 15 residues in the CDR3. With 4 bases clipped from V and 2 bases from J, the junction kept 4 bases outside the gene matches. The CDR3 sequence is CASSGLAGPYNEQFF. The CDR3 DNA is TGTGCCAGCAGTGGGTTAGCGGGACCCTACAATGAGCAGTTCTTC.

This clonotype was seen a handful of times. In DNA form, the CDR3 reads TGTGCCAGCAGTTACTCCACAGCGGGAGTCTACGAGCAGTACTTC. Its translation: CASSYSTAGVYEQYF. This rearrangement joins TRBV6-5 to TRBJ2-7, with 8 nucleotides matching TRBD2. The ends lost 0 bases at V and 3 bases at J; junction bases unmatched: 4. Germline values: CDR1 MNHEY, CDR2 SVGAGI. This CDR3 has 15 amino acids.

This clonotype was seen only a few times. V gene TRBV20-1 combines with J gene TRBJ2-1, with 13 bases aligning to TRBD2. Germline V gives CDR1 DFQATT, CDR2 SNEGSKA (reference sequence). Germline trimming cut 3 bases from V and 1 base from J; bases unmatched to any gene: 6. CDR3 length equals 17 residues. For the CDR3, the DNA is TGCAGTGCTAGTGGACTAGCGGGAGAAGAGTCCTACAATGAGCAGTTCTTC. Translated, it gives CSASGLAGEESYNEQFF.

This clonotype showed up just a few times. This rearrangement joins TRBV7-9 to TRBJ2-3, with D unclear. The V gene lost 3 bases and the J gene lost 6 bases, with 10 bases spanning the gap. CDR3 length: 13 residues. Germline CDR1 SEHNR, CDR2 FQNEAQ (reference sequence). The CDR3 bases are TGTGCCAGCAGCTTGGTCGCCCAGGATACGCAGTATTTT. Translated, it gives CASSLVAQDTQYF.

This chain links TRBV5-1 with TRBJ2-1, with 12 bases aligning to TRBD2. Per the germline V gene, CDR1 is SGHRS and CDR2 is YFSETQ. Trimming removed 0 bases from V and 5 bases from J; junction bases left unmatched: 15. CDR3 length equals 20 residues. The chain's CDR3 is CASSLELLAGGPSKDNEQFF. CDR3 DNA sequence: TGCGCCAGCAGCTTGGAACTCCTAGCGGGAGGGCCGAGTAAGGACAATGAGCAGTTCTTC.

This clonotype has only a few counts. This rearrangement joins TRBV6-4 to TRBJ1-6; TRBD1 aligns across 8 bases. Germline V CDR1 and CDR2: MRHNA, SNTAGT. V was pared by 6 bases and J by 6 bases, with 7 bases of the junction left unmatched. CDR3 length equals 15 residues. The CDR3 loop is CASREQGVVNSPLHF. The CDR3 nucleotides are TGTGCCAGCAGAGAACAGGGGGTTGTTAATTCACCCCTCCACTTT.

V and J are TRBV29-1 and TRBJ2-1, with 9 bases aligning to TRBD2. Per the germline V gene, CDR1 is SQVTM and CDR2 is ANQGSEA. With V trimmed by 3 bases and J by 8 bases, 11 bases remained unmatched. This CDR3 comprises 15 residues. The CDR3 sequence: CSVEPAGGPQDEQFF. CDR3 in DNA: TGCAGCGTTGAGCCGGCGGGAGGGCCCCAGGATGAGCAGTTCTTC.

V usage is TRBV23-1 and J usage is TRBJ1-5, with D unresolved. TRBV23-1 qualifies as an ORF whose function is uncertain. The germline V and J ends were trimmed by 3 bases and 11 bases, with 11 bases remaining between them. CDR3 size: 12 residues. The CDR3 sequence is CASSHRTWSQHF. CDR3 DNA sequence: TGCGCCAGCAGTCATCGCACCTGGTCCCAGCATTTT.

In nucleotides, the CDR3 is TGCAGTGCTAAGAGCTATCGGGACAGGGACCATGAGCAGTTCTTC. Amino acids: CSAKSYRDRDHEQFF. The genes are TRBV20-1 and TRBJ2-1; 9 bases map to TRBD1. Germline V gene lookup returns CDR1 DFQATT and CDR2 SNEGSKA (reference sequence). CDR3 length equals 15 residues. V dropped 4 bases and J dropped 8; count of bases not matched to a gene: 12.

The rearrangement uses TRBV7-3 and TRBJ2-7; 7 bases map to TRBD1. The germline V gene encodes CDR1 SGHTA and CDR2 FQGTGA. CDR3 length: 14 amino acids. V shed 5 bases and J 2 bases; nucleotides not matched to a gene: 6. CDR3 protein: CASSQSQGAYEQYF. The CDR3 DNA reads as TGTGCCAGCAGCCAGTCGCAGGGGGCCTACGAGCAGTACTTC.

The chain recombines TRBV27 with TRBJ2-1; TRBD2 is a possible D gene (5 bases). The CDR3 extends over 12 amino acids. CDR1 MNHEY and CDR2 SMNVEV come from the germline V gene (reference sequence). Trimming pared 4 bases from V and 7 bases from J, leaving 8 bases between. The CDR3 is CASSYRENEQFF. CDR3 nucleotide sequence: TGTGCCAGCAGTTACCGGGAAAATGAGCAGTTCTTC.

The chain employs TRBV4-1 and TRBJ2-7, with D maybe TRBD2 (5 bases). V was shortened by 3 bases and J by 6 bases, with 15 bases between the two germline ends. The CDR3 covers 14 residues. CDR1 MGHRA and CDR2 YSYEKL come from the germline V gene. CDR3 coding DNA: TGCGCCAGCAGCCATGAGGAGGCCCGGATCGAGCAGTACTTC. Translated: CASSHEEARIEQYF.

This clonotype was counted between two and nine times. The chain employs TRBV7-3 and TRBJ2-2; the match to TRBD2 covers 12 bases. There are 20 residues in the CDR3. The germline gives CDR1 SGHTA, CDR2 FQGTGA. J lost 4 bases, V lost 5 bases, and 17 bases had no gene match. This CDR3 is CASSPPLAGGPWASTGELFF. The CDR3 nucleotides read TGTGCCAGCAGCCCCCCGCTAGCGGGAGGGCCTTGGGCCAGCACCGGGGAGCTGTTTTTT.

This clonotype was seen many times. The chain employs TRBV29-1 and TRBJ2-5, with D possibly TRBD2 on 7 matching bases. The CDR3 is 15 residues long. Trimming pared 5 bases from V and 3 bases from J, leaving 19 bases between. CDR1 is SQVTM and CDR2 is ANQGSEA in the germline V gene. In DNA, the CDR3 is TGCAGCGTTCCGAAGGGGGGGCTAGTGGAAGAGACCCAGTACTTC. This gives the protein CSVPKGGLVEETQYF.

This clonotype was observed a few times. V gene TRBV9 combines with J gene TRBJ2-5; possibly TRBD2 for D (6 bases). This CDR3 has 18 residues. Germline values: CDR1 SGDLS, CDR2 YYNGEE. Trimming shortened V by 0 bases and J by 5 bases, and 23 bases separated the two germline ends. This CDR3 reads CASSVGIVGYGGVETQYF. CDR3 coding DNA: TGTGCCAGCAGCGTAGGGATCGTGGGTTATGGAGGGGTCGAGACCCAGTACTTC.

The chain joins TRBV15 to TRBJ1-5; no clear D gene. Germline loops: CDR1 LNHNV, CDR2 YYDKDF (reference sequence). This CDR3 contains 12 residues. V lost 4 bases and J 7 bases, leaving 8 bases between the germline ends. The CDR3 DNA reads TGTGCCACCAGCACGAGACGGCAGCCCCAGCATTTT. Protein sequence: CATSTRRQPQHF.

There are a few counts of this clonotype. The J gene is TRBJ1-1, the V gene TRBV12-3 or TRBV12-4, with 10 bases matching TRBD1. V lost 6 bases to trimming and J lost 3 bases; unmatched junction nucleotides: 4. This CDR3 contains 14 residues. The CDR3 DNA reads TGTGCCAGCAGATTCGGACAGGGGGACACTGAAGCTTTCTTT. Encoded protein: CASRFGQGDTEAFF.

The chain employs TRBV18 and TRBJ1-1; D may be TRBD1 (5 bases). The V end lost 1 base, the J end lost 0 bases, and 18 bases lay between the germline ends. Germline lookup yields CDR1 KGHSH and CDR2 LQKENI. This CDR3 spans 18 amino acids. In nucleotides, the CDR3 is TGTGCCAGCTCACCACGTATGGGGGGACCGAATTTGAACACTGAAGCTTTCTTT. This translates into CASSPRMGGPNLNTEAFF.

The J gene is TRBJ2-7, the V gene TRBV29-1; D is perhaps TRBD1 (5 bases). V was trimmed by 4 bases and J by 0 bases, leaving 19 bases between them. The CDR3 extends over 16 amino acids. Per the germline V gene, CDR1 is SQVTM and CDR2 is ANQGSEA. CDR3 in amino acids: CSVVRGPTYSSYEQYF. The CDR3 bases are TGCAGCGTTGTAAGGGGTCCTACTTACAGCTCCTACGAGCAGTACTTC.

In its sample, this clonotype was seen many times. V and J are TRBV11-2 and TRBJ2-5, with D possibly being TRBD1 (6 bases). Germline assignment: CDR1 SGHAT and CDR2 FQNNGV. The V end was cut by 7 bases, the J end by 2 bases, with 17 bases between. The CDR3 loop spans 15 amino acids. CDR3: CASKRVWTEQETQYF. The CDR3 coding sequence is TGTGCCAGCAAAAGGGTTTGGACAGAGCAAGAGACCCAGTACTTC. The full variable domain, its missing parts supplied by reference TRBV11-2 and TRBJ2-5, is EAGVAQSPRYKIIEKRQSVAFWCNPISGHATLYWYQQILGQGPKLLIQFQNNGVVDDSQLPKDRFSAERLKGVDSTLKIQPAKLEDSAVYLCASKRVWTEQETQYFGPGTRLLVL.